This passage covers 28 T cell receptor beta chains from one sample sequenced in a study of identical twins. A single record per CDR3 protein comes from TCRdb applying MiXCR to the 5' RACE reads. In the table there are under 350,000 distinct CDR3 sequences, around 9.7% of which are singletons. This sample was also put to use in a study of yellow fever vaccine responses in identical twins.

The sequencing input was CD8+ T cells sorted from blood. These receptors all come from a woman under 30 in good health.

This clonotype was counted ten times or more. This chain links TRBV27 with TRBJ1-2; the match to TRBD1 covers 7 bases. Per germline, CDR1 MNHEY and CDR2 SMNVEV (reference sequence). After removal of 6 bases from V and 2 bases from J, the junction contained 9 bases not matched to a gene. This CDR3 contains 15 residues. In DNA form, the CDR3 reads TGTGCCAGCAGGGGATGGGACAGCGCAAACTATGGCTACACCTTC. Protein sequence: CASRGWDSANYGYTF.

The genes are TRBV29-1 and TRBJ2-2; possible D gene TRBD2, 6 bases. Germline-derived CDR1 and CDR2 are SQVTM and ANQGSEA. This CDR3 comprises 13 residues. V was cut by 7 bases and J by 1 base, with 10 bases left in between. CDR3 protein: CSAEGGNTGELFF. DNA of the CDR3: TGCAGCGCCGAGGGAGGGAACACCGGGGAGCTGTTTTTT.

V gene TRBV15 combines with J gene TRBJ2-2; 12 bases agree with TRBD2. CDR1 and CDR2 (germline): LNHNV, YYDKDF (reference sequence). The CDR3 contains 18 residues. With V trimmed by 3 bases and J by 5 bases, 10 bases remained unmatched. The CDR3 is CATSSTRLAGDNTGELFF. In nucleotides, the CDR3 is TGTGCCACCAGCAGTACAAGACTAGCGGGAGACAATACCGGGGAGCTGTTTTTT.

The rearrangement joins TRBV7-9 to TRBJ2-7; perhaps TRBD1 as D (5 bases). This CDR3 has 13 amino acids. Germline V lookup: CDR1 SEHNR, CDR2 FQNEAQ (reference sequence). Trimming pared 5 bases from V and 3 bases from J, leaving 11 bases between. The CDR3 reads CASSPRVDYEQYF. The CDR3 DNA reads TGTGCCAGCAGCCCCAGGGTGGACTACGAGCAGTACTTC.

Ten or more counts support this clonotype. V and J are TRBV4-3 and TRBJ2-3; tentative D call: TRBD1 (5 bases). CDR3 length: 18 residues. Germline V CDR1 and CDR2: LGHNA, YSLEER. Trimming shortened V by 0 bases and J by 1 base, and 17 bases separated the two germline ends. CDR3 amino acids: CASSQDGYQGICTDTQYF. CDR3 nucleotides: TGCGCCAGCAGCCAAGATGGTTACCAGGGAATTTGCACAGATACGCAGTATTTT.

This clonotype has a handful of counts. CDR3: CSAYSGRAIYVNEQFF. In nucleotides, the CDR3 is TGCAGTGCATATAGCGGGAGGGCCATCTACGTCAATGAGCAGTTCTTC. This chain uses TRBV20-1 with TRBJ2-1; TRBD2 agrees at 11 bases. Germline CDR1 is DFQATT and CDR2 is SNEGSKA (reference sequence). The J segment lost 6 bases and the V segment lost 6 bases, leaving 13 bases of the junction unmatched. The length of the CDR3 is 16 residues.

This chain links TRBV15 with TRBJ2-7; D is unresolved. The CDR3 extends over 14 amino acids. Germline CDR1 and CDR2: LNHNV and YYDKDF (reference sequence). Trimming cost V 3 bases and J 5 bases, with 14 bases left between them. CDR3 sequence: CATSRPPLINEQYF. The CDR3 DNA sequence: TGTGCCACCAGCAGGCCCCCATTAATCAACGAGCAGTACTTC.

V is TRBV28 and J is TRBJ2-7, with D possibly TRBD1 on 5 matching bases. Germline lookup yields CDR1 MDHEN and CDR2 SYDVKM. Trimming pared 7 bases from V and 1 base from J, leaving 17 bases between. There are 15 residues in the CDR3. The chain's CDR3 is CASTEEDTHSYEQYF. The CDR3 nucleotides read TGTGCCAGCACTGAAGAGGACACGCATTCCTACGAGCAGTACTTC.

This clonotype was observed many times. The chain employs TRBV27 and TRBJ2-1; 7 bases agree with TRBD1. Germline assignment: CDR1 MNHEY and CDR2 SMNVEV (reference sequence). This CDR3 contains 15 residues. V lost 7 bases, J lost 6 bases, and 12 bases stayed unmatched. CDR3 DNA sequence: TGTGCCAGCACCTATACAGGGGCGCCGTCCAATGAGCAGTTCTTC. Translating gives CASTYTGAPSNEQFF.

This clonotype was seen at least ten times. This chain links TRBV29-1 with TRBJ2-7; the D is unclear. Germline-derived CDR1 and CDR2 are SQVTM and ANQGSEA. CDR3 length: 14 amino acids. The ends were cut back, 7 bases at V and 2 bases at J, with 18 bases in the middle. CDR3 region: CSATPFGSTYEQYF. The DNA for the CDR3 is TGCAGCGCCACACCGTTTGGGTCAACCTACGAGCAGTACTTC.

The chain is built from TRBV7-9 and TRBJ2-7; tentatively, D is TRBD1 (5 bases). CDR3 size: 15 residues. V lost 5 bases and J lost 5, with 19 bases in between. Germline lookup yields CDR1 SEHNR and CDR2 FQNEAQ (reference sequence). Here the CDR3 DNA reads TGTGCCAGCAGCCAGACCCGACAGATGGATAACGAGCAGTACTTC. It yields the protein CASSQTRQMDNEQYF. Drawing the rest from reference TRBV7-9 and TRBJ2-7, the complete variable domain is DTGVSQNPRHKITKRGQNVTFRCDPISEHNRLYWYRQTLGQGPEFLTYFQNEAQLEKSRLLSDRFSAERPKGSFSTLEIQRTEQGDSAMYLCASSQTRQMDNEQYFGPGTRLTVT.

This chain joins TRBV20-1 and TRBJ1-2; TRBD1 matches at 8 bases. The CDR3 contains 13 residues. Unmatched junction bases numbered 7, after V lost 5 bases and J lost 5 bases. Germline V gene lookup returns CDR1 DFQATT and CDR2 SNEGSKA (reference sequence). The CDR3 reads CSASDRGGYGYTF. CDR3 in DNA: TGCAGTGCTTCCGACAGGGGAGGTTATGGCTACACCTTC.

The J gene is TRBJ2-7, the V gene TRBV13; 11 bases agree with TRBD2. V lost 6 bases, J lost 7 bases, and 2 bases stayed unmatched. Germline V gene lookup returns CDR1 PRHDT and CDR2 FYEKMQ (reference sequence). The CDR3 is made up of 12 amino acids. The CDR3 region has the DNA TGTGCCAGCAGGGGGACTAGCGGAGAGCAGTACTTC. Translated: CASRGTSGEQYF.

J is TRBJ2-1 and V is TRBV20-1; 12 nucleotides match TRBD2. Germline-derived CDR1 and CDR2 are DFQATT and SNEGSKA (reference sequence). The CDR3 length is 17 residues. V lost 6 bases to trimming and J lost 4 bases; unmatched junction nucleotides: 13. CDR3 amino acids: CSAPDRLAGGPYNEQFF. The CDR3 nucleotides are TGCAGTGCCCCCGATAGGCTAGCGGGAGGGCCATACAATGAGCAGTTCTTC.

This sequence joins TRBV29-1 and TRBJ2-1, with 12 bases fitting TRBD2. CDR1 is SQVTM and CDR2 is ANQGSEA in the germline V gene. Germline trimming cut 4 bases from V and 7 bases from J; bases unmatched to any gene: 5. This CDR3 comprises 14 residues. CDR3 residues: CSVGLAGVGNEQFF. CDR3 nucleotide sequence: TGCAGCGTTGGACTAGCGGGAGTGGGTAATGAGCAGTTCTTC.

V gene TRBV6-1 combines with J gene TRBJ1-4; D not certain. Trimming shortened V by 6 bases and J by 5 bases, and 13 bases separated the two germline ends. CDR3 size: 14 residues. Germline assignment: CDR1 MNHNS and CDR2 SASEGT. This chain's CDR3 is CASRIKEENEKLFF. Here the CDR3 DNA reads TGTGCCAGCAGAATTAAGGAAGAGAATGAAAAACTGTTTTTT.

This clonotype was observed a few times. The chain combines TRBV6-2 or TRBV6-3 with TRBJ2-7, with 7 positions matching TRBD1. The germline V gene has CDR1 MNHEY and CDR2 SVGEGT. V lost 5 bases to trimming and J lost 3 bases; unmatched junction nucleotides: 4. This CDR3 comprises 13 residues. The CDR3 bases are TGTGCCAGCAGTAGACAGGGTTACTACGAGCAGTACTTC. Protein product: CASSRQGYYEQYF.

The V gene is TRBV27, the J gene TRBJ2-2; 16 bases align to TRBD2. There are 16 residues in the CDR3. In germline, CDR1 is MNHEY, CDR2 SMNVEV (reference sequence). The V and J ends lost 5 bases and 7 bases, in that order; junction bases with no gene match: 4. The CDR3 sequence is CASSTGTSGRVGELFF. The CDR3 region has the DNA TGTGCCAGCAGTACCGGGACTAGCGGGAGGGTCGGGGAGCTGTTTTTT.

This chain's CDR3 is CSGYTGRKETQYF. CDR3 sequence (DNA): TGCAGCGGCTATACAGGGCGCAAAGAGACCCAGTACTTC. The rearrangement links TRBV29-1 to TRBJ2-5, with D maybe TRBD1 (6 bases). Per germline, CDR1 SQVTM and CDR2 ANQGSEA. This CDR3 is built from 13 residues. V lost 7 bases and J lost 3, with 15 bases in between.

V and J are TRBV10-3 and TRBJ1-4; possibly TRBD1 for D (6 bases). Germline CDR1 and CDR2: ENHRY and SYGVKD. The CDR3 spans 13 residues. V lost 11 bases and J lost 7, with 17 bases in between. The CDR3 DNA reads as TGTGCCCCCCTCGAGGGGGATGGTGAAAAACTGTTTTTT. It codes for CAPLEGDGEKLFF.

This clonotype turned up a few times. The chain combines TRBV4-1 with TRBJ2-7; unclear D gene. Near its end, the DNA agrees better with TRBJ2-1, so the J call may be wrong. The CDR3 covers 14 residues. From germline, CDR1 is MGHRA and CDR2 YSYEKL. The CDR3 region is CASSQGEFLYEQFF. CDR3 DNA sequence: TGCGCCAGCAGCCAAGGGGAATTCCTCTACGAGCAGTTCTTC.

The rearrangement joins TRBV5-6 to TRBJ2-1; a weak D match, TRBD2 (5 bases). CDR1 is SGHDT, CDR2 YYEEEE, per germline. V shed 5 bases and J shed 7 bases, with 10 bases lying between them. This CDR3 is 12 amino acids long. The DNA of the CDR3 is TGTGCCAGCAGTACTCTAGCTAATGAGCAGTTCTTC. It codes for CASSTLANEQFF.

This chain uses TRBV5-6 with TRBJ1-1; D not certain. Germline assignment: CDR1 SGHDT and CDR2 YYEEEE. Trimming cost V 3 bases and J 1 base, with 7 bases left between them. The CDR3 covers 13 residues. CDR3 region: CASSYTWNTEAFF. The DNA of the CDR3 is TGTGCCAGCAGCTATACATGGAACACTGAAGCTTTCTTT.

Many counts were recorded for this clonotype. J is TRBJ1-5 and V is TRBV4-2; tentatively, D is TRBD1 (5 bases). CDR3 length equals 16 residues. V was cut by 0 bases and J by 0 bases, with 9 bases left in between. Germline CDR1 and CDR2: LGHNA and YNFKEQ. This CDR3 reads CASSQEDSSSNQPQHF. In DNA, the CDR3 is TGTGCCAGCAGCCAAGAAGACAGCTCTAGCAATCAGCCCCAGCATTTT.

This clonotype was counted ten times or more. V usage is TRBV18 and J usage is TRBJ2-1; D is uncertain. V was clipped by 2 bases and J by 6 bases, with 8 bases between them. This CDR3 region has 13 residues. The germline V gene has CDR1 KGHSH and CDR2 LQKENI. The CDR3 sequence: CASSPDDGNEQFF. CDR3 DNA: TGTGCCAGCTCACCAGACGATGGCAATGAGCAGTTCTTC.

V gene TRBV3-1 combines with J gene TRBJ2-3; 9 bases are shared with TRBD2. Germline loops: CDR1 LGHDT, CDR2 YNNKEL (reference sequence). The length of the CDR3 is 15 residues. J gave up 4 bases and V 4 bases, and 6 bases lay outside the gene matches. In DNA, the CDR3 is TGTGCCAGCAGCCTAGCGGGGGCCTTTCCAGATACGCAGTATTTT. It codes for CASSLAGAFPDTQYF.

J is TRBJ2-3 and V is TRBV5-1; D not certain. V was trimmed by 4 bases and J by 0 bases, leaving 12 bases between them. Germline V gives CDR1 SGHRS, CDR2 YFSETQ. The length of the CDR3 is 15 residues. The CDR3 protein is CASSVDRSSTDTQYF. CDR3 nucleotide sequence: TGCGCCAGCAGCGTGGACCGATCTAGCACAGATACGCAGTATTTT. Supplemented by reference TRBV5-1 and TRBJ2-3, the full variable domain reads KAGVTQTPRYLIKTRGQQVTLSCSPISGHRSVSWYQQTPGQGLQFLFEYFSETQRNKGNFPGRFSGRQFSNSRSEMNVSTLELGDSALYLCASSVDRSSTDTQYFGPGTRLTVL.

V and J are TRBV6-6 and TRBJ1-1; D is unclear. CDR3 size: 15 residues. Trimming left V 8 bases short and J 0 bases short, with 16 bases between. CDR1 MNHNY and CDR2 SVGAGI come from the germline V gene (reference sequence). The CDR3 protein is CASLVWVDLNTEAFF. The CDR3 nucleotides are TGTGCCAGCTTAGTATGGGTGGATTTGAACACTGAAGCTTTCTTT.